Following are 26 T cell receptor beta chains from one sample sequenced in a study of blood T cells in healthy people across ages. Alongside a J-beta primer mix, a sample-barcoded 5' primer served in a second PCR lasting about 7 to 12 cycles. Each CDR3 protein is one row after TCRdb ran MiXCR on the 5' RACE reads. The profile covers approximately 810,000 distinct CDR3 sequences, with 29% appearing a single time and approximately 15% taken by the ten largest. The sequencing sample was made of blood. Source of these receptors: a woman older than 75 in good health.

This clonotype was seen at least ten times. The chain uses TRBV20-1 and TRBJ2-1; TRBD2 agrees at 9 bases. The length of the CDR3 is 18 residues. Germline loops: CDR1 DFQATT, CDR2 SNEGSKA (reference sequence). V lost 2 bases and J lost 9; bases outside the gene matches: 20. CDR3 bases: TGCAGTGCTAGACCCCTAAGTGTTGCGGGGGGGCCGAGTCGTGAGCAGTTCTTC. Encoded protein: CSARPLSVAGGPSREQFF.

There are many counts of this clonotype. The chain is built from TRBV7-2 and TRBJ2-5; the match to TRBD2 covers 11 bases. The V segment lost 2 bases and the J segment 5 bases; nucleotides outside the gene matches: 10. CDR1 and CDR2 from the germline V gene are SGHTA and FQGNSA. The CDR3 has 17 residues. The CDR3 is CASSLWGSGGVRETQYF. The DNA for the CDR3 is TGTGCCAGCAGCTTATGGGGTAGCGGGGGGGTGCGGGAGACCCAGTACTTC.

As for this clonotype: This may arise from a read error, as a much more abundant clone is one base away. V is TRBV7-9 and J is TRBJ2-7; 9 nucleotides line up with TRBD1. V shed 2 bases, J shed 7 bases, and the junction held 6 bases outside the gene matches. Germline-derived CDR1 and CDR2 are SEHNR and FQNEAQ (reference sequence). This CDR3 is built from 14 residues. CDR3 sequence: CASSLTDRGNEQYF. CDR3 sequence (DNA): TGTGCCAGCAGCTTAACGGACAGGGGCAATGAGCAGTACTTC.

With regard to this clonotype: The junction and the germline gene differ at one end; a read error may be behind it. The chain employs TRBV18 and TRBJ1-1, with D unresolved. This CDR3 region has 14 residues. Germline values: CDR1 KGHSH, CDR2 LQKENI. CDR3 coding DNA: TGCACCAGCTCACACGGGCCCGCAAACACTGAAGCTTTCTTT. This gives the protein CTSSHGPANTEAFF.

The genes are TRBV3-1 and TRBJ2-3; D is ambiguous. Germline CDR1 and CDR2: LGHDT and YNNKEL (reference sequence). The CDR3 consists of 14 residues. Trimming stripped 2 bases from V and 8 bases from J, with 14 bases between. CDR3 in amino acids: CASSQLSDFGTQYF. The CDR3 bases are TGTGCCAGCAGCCAATTGAGTGACTTTGGTACGCAGTATTTT.

There are many counts of this clonotype. The genes are TRBV6-2 or TRBV6-3 and TRBJ1-2; D uncertain. The ends were cut back, 6 bases at V and 2 bases at J, with 7 bases in the middle. Germline CDR1 reads MNHEY; CDR2 reads SVGEGT. This CDR3 region has 12 residues. DNA for the CDR3: TGTGCCAGCAGGGACGGCAACTATGGCTACACCTTC. Its translation: CASRDGNYGYTF.

This clonotype was counted many times. The V and J genes are TRBV5-6 and TRBJ2-3, with a possible D match to TRBD2 (6 bases). Trimming took 2 bases from V and 1 from J, leaving 11 bases between them. The CDR3 has 15 residues. CDR1 is SGHDT, CDR2 YYEEEE, per germline. For the CDR3, the DNA is TGTGCCAGCAGCTTACGAAGCGGGCGCACAGATACGCAGTATTTT. Its protein product is CASSLRSGRTDTQYF. Using reference TRBV5-6 and TRBJ2-3 for the parts outside the CDR3, the full variable domain is DAGVTQSPTHLIKTRGQQVTLRCSPKSGHDTVSWYQQALGQGPQFIFQYYEEEERQRGNFPDRFSGHQFPNYSSELNVNALLLGDSALYLCASSLRSGRTDTQYFGPGTRLTVL.

V gene TRBV20-1 combines with J gene TRBJ2-1, with 7 bases lining up with TRBD1. This CDR3 contains 15 residues. Looked up from germline, CDR1 is DFQATT and CDR2 is SNEGSKA (reference sequence). V lost 2 bases, J lost 2 bases, and 6 bases stayed unmatched. The CDR3 spells CSARSARGPYNEQFF. The DNA of the CDR3 is TGCAGTGCTAGATCAGCTAGGGGGCCCTACAATGAGCAGTTCTTC.

This clonotype was observed at least ten times. V is TRBV4-3 and J is TRBJ2-7; a weak D match, TRBD1 (7 bases). The V end lost 2 bases, the J end lost 3 bases, and 14 bases lay between the germline ends. The CDR3 covers 15 residues. CDR1 is LGHNA, CDR2 YSLEER, per germline. In nucleotides, the CDR3 is TGCGCCAGCAGCCAACACAGTCAGGGGGGCTACGAGCAGTACTTC. Translating gives CASSQHSQGGYEQYF.

The chain uses TRBV14 and TRBJ2-2; 14 nucleotides line up with TRBD2. The CDR3 contains 18 residues. The V gene end was trimmed by 4 bases and the J gene end by 1 base; junction bases not matched to a gene: 5. Germline V gene data show CDR1 as SGHDN and CDR2 as FVKESK. The CDR3: CASSRPGTSGGNTGELFF. The DNA of the CDR3 is TGTGCCAGCAGCCGTCCCGGGACTAGCGGGGGGAACACCGGGGAGCTGTTTTTT.

V is TRBV2 and J is TRBJ2-3; a possible D gene is TRBD2 (5 bases). V was trimmed by 7 bases and J by 4 bases, leaving 18 bases between them. The germline CDR1 and CDR2 sequences are SNHLY and FYNNEI. CDR3 length equals 15 residues. The CDR3 region is CASNPLVRAADTQYF. CDR3 in DNA: TGTGCCAGCAATCCACTAGTAAGGGCCGCAGATACGCAGTATTTT.

The chain has TRBV6-5 and TRBJ2-1, with 11 bases that match TRBD2. Unmatched junction bases numbered 7, after V lost 5 bases and J lost 7 bases. The CDR3 covers 15 residues. Germline loops: CDR1 MNHEY, CDR2 SVGAGI. The CDR3 is CASSASLAGGNEQFF. The CDR3, as DNA: TGTGCCAGCAGTGCGAGTCTAGCGGGGGGTAATGAGCAGTTCTTC.

A word on this clonotype: A junction end diverges from the germline sequence, so it may reflect a read error. The chain couples TRBV29-1 to TRBJ2-2; maybe TRBD2 (7 bases). This CDR3 contains 17 residues. Germline CDR1 reads SQVTM; CDR2 reads ANQGSEA. CDR3 in DNA: TGCGGCGTTGTCGGCGGCTACGCGGGGGCGGGCACCGGGGAGCTGTTTTTT. Translated, it gives CGVVGGYAGAGTGELFF.

The chain recombines TRBV4-3 with TRBJ2-7; D remains unclear. The CDR3 is 14 residues long. Trimming left V 1 base short and J 3 bases short, with 10 bases between. Per the germline V gene, CDR1 is LGHNA and CDR2 is YSLEER. CDR3 bases: TGCGCCAGCAGCCAAGTCGTAATGGGCTACGAGCAGTACTTC. This encodes CASSQVVMGYEQYF.

This clonotype was seen repeatedly, ten times or more. The chain is built from TRBV18 and TRBJ2-7; 8 nucleotides match TRBD1. CDR1 is KGHSH and CDR2 is LQKENI in the germline V gene. This CDR3 is 15 amino acids long. Trimming took 2 bases from V and 6 from J; bases not matched to a gene: 9. The chain's CDR3 is CASSPSGQGAAEQYF. Written as DNA, the CDR3 is TGTGCCAGCTCACCAAGTGGGCAGGGGGCAGCCGAGCAGTACTTC.

The gene calls are TRBV10-3 and TRBJ1-6; maybe TRBD1 (6 bases). CDR1 is ENHRY and CDR2 is SYGVKD in the germline V gene. The CDR3 has 15 amino acids. The ends were cut back, 2 bases at V and 8 bases at J, with 13 bases in the middle. CDR3 loop: CAISEQGSPDSPLHF. For the CDR3, the DNA is TGTGCCATCAGTGAGCAGGGGTCCCCGGATTCACCCCTCCACTTT.

Of note for this clonotype: Being one base from a much bigger clone, this may be a read error. This chain uses TRBV10-3 with TRBJ2-5; possibly TRBD1 or TRBD2 for D (5 bases each). The CDR3 runs 14 residues. V gave up 10 bases and J gave up 11 bases, with 26 bases separating them. Germline loops: CDR1 ENHRY, CDR2 SYGVKD. Here the CDR3 reads CATRGGGLYNEQYF. The CDR3 DNA reads TGTGCCACCCGCGGTGGGGGATTGTACAATGAGCAGTACTTC.

This clonotype was observed a handful of times. A much larger clone differs from this one at a single base, so this may be a read error. This chain joins TRBV28 and TRBJ2-1; 10 nucleotides line up with TRBD1. The better agreement between TRBJ2-7 and the DNA end casts doubt on the J call. The germline V gene encodes CDR1 MDHEN and CDR2 SYDVKM. This CDR3 has 16 residues. The CDR3 sequence is CASRISGTGDYNEQYF. The CDR3 DNA follows: TGTGCCAGCAGGATATCCGGGACAGGGGACTACAATGAGCAGTACTTC.

This clonotype was observed at least ten times. CDR3 in amino acids: CASSYREKETQYF. The CDR3 coding sequence is TGTGCCAGCAGTTACAGGGAGAAGGAGACCCAGTACTTC. The V call is TRBV6-2 or TRBV6-3, the J call TRBJ2-5, with TRBD2 as a possible D gene (5 bases). The CDR3 spans 13 residues. Trimming cost V 2 bases and J 5 bases, with 9 bases left between them. CDR1 and CDR2 from the germline V gene are MNHEY and SVGEGT.

The chain uses TRBV3-1 and TRBJ1-2; 7 bases agree with TRBD1. Trimming took 1 base from V and 3 from J; bases not matched to a gene: 8. Germline-derived CDR1 and CDR2 are LGHDT and YNNKEL (reference sequence). The CDR3 has 16 residues. This CDR3 is CASSQGSGGRDYGYTF. The CDR3 bases are TGTGCCAGCAGCCAAGGATCAGGGGGGCGCGACTATGGCTACACCTTC.

In this sample, this clonotype turned up a few times. The gene calls are TRBV20-1 and TRBJ2-2, with D perhaps TRBD1 (5 bases). Germline V lookup: CDR1 DFQATT, CDR2 SNEGSKA (reference sequence). The V and J ends lost 6 bases and 7 bases respectively, with 9 bases between them. The length of the CDR3 is 11 residues. As DNA, the CDR3 is TGCAGTGCCGGACACGGCGGGGAGCTGTTTTTT. Translated: CSAGHGGELFF.

A remark on this clonotype: A much larger clone differs from this one at a single base, so this may be a read error. This chain connects TRBV6-2 or TRBV6-3 to TRBJ2-4, with TRBD2 as a possible D gene (5 bases). Germline CDR1 MNHEY, CDR2 SVGEGT. Deletions cut 6 bases from V and 8 bases from J, with 8 bases between. The CDR3 runs to 11 residues. CDR3 residues: CASRDGDIQYF. CDR3 nucleotide sequence: TGTGCCAGCAGGGACGGGGACATTCAGTACTTC.

This clonotype was seen repeatedly, ten times or more. The V and J genes are TRBV20-1 and TRBJ2-4; a weak D match, TRBD1 (6 bases). Germline CDR1 DFQATT, CDR2 SNEGSKA (reference sequence). The CDR3 covers 15 residues. With 1 base removed from V and 8 bases from J, the gap between germline ends came to 18 bases. In nucleotides, the CDR3 is TGCAGTGCTAGAGCCCCCGTGGGGGCGCATGACATTCAGTACTTC. Translation gives CSARAPVGAHDIQYF.

In its sample, this clonotype was seen a few times. One base away lies a much larger clone, so this may be a sequencing read error. This rearrangement joins TRBV10-3 to TRBJ2-5; no firm D call. Germline lookup yields CDR1 ENHRY and CDR2 SYGVKD. This CDR3 spans 14 amino acids. With 6 bases removed from V and 5 bases from J, the gap between germline ends came to 16 bases. CDR3 residues: CAIRELLSRETQYF. CDR3 DNA: TGTGCCATCAGGGAACTGCTATCTCGGGAGACCCAGTACTTC.

V gene TRBV19 combines with J gene TRBJ2-1; weak D call: TRBD1 (6 bases). Deletions cut 6 bases from V and 7 bases from J, with 13 bases between. The CDR3 totals 13 residues. Germline loops: CDR1 LNHDA, CDR2 SQIVND (reference sequence). The CDR3 sequence: CASRPLRGNEQFF. CDR3 DNA: TGTGCCAGTAGACCCCTCAGGGGAAATGAGCAGTTCTTC.

This chain links TRBV6-6 with TRBJ1-1; 9 bases agree with TRBD1. CDR3 length: 14 amino acids. The germline V gene encodes CDR1 MNHNY and CDR2 SVGAGI (reference sequence). J gave up 4 bases and V 6 bases, and 6 bases lay outside the gene matches. Written as DNA, the CDR3 is TGTGCCAGCAGCCGGGACAGGGAGTTCACTGAAGCTTTCTTT. It codes for CASSRDREFTEAFF.